These T cell receptor beta chains were read from a single sample in a study of T cell responses to AZD1222 COVID-19 vaccine. TCRdb keeps only in-frame clones here, not all; method: immunoSEQ multiplex PCR. This sample has 240,000 or so clones, with roughly 93% found just once. The input for sequencing was peripheral blood, taken on day 0 of AZD1222 vaccination. These receptors originate from an adult in good health. CDR3s include the opening cysteine and the closing phenylalanine or tryptophan. The D gene is left open where the match is weak. Clone size, where shown, is once, few, many, or a class for clones that have expanded.

d_call cdr3_length j_call clone_size v_call cdr3_aa cdr3_nt
NA 15 TRBJ2-5 NA TRBV28 CASRPAGGAQETQYF TGTGCCAGCAGACCCGCCGGCGGGGCTCAAGAGACCCAGTACTTC
TRBD1 14 TRBJ2-2 NA TRBV6-4 CASSELPGTAELFF TGTGCCAGCAGTGAGCTACCCGGGACAGCGGAGCTGTTTTTT
NA 14 TRBJ2-2 few TRBV5-1 CASSRDPNTGELFF TGCGCCAGCAGCAGGGACCCGAACACCGGGGAGCTGTTTTTT
TRBD2 15 TRBJ2-3 NA TRBV18 CASSSGLASTDTQYF TGTGCCAGCTCTTCCGGACTAGCGAGCACAGATACGCAGTATTTT
NA 15 TRBJ1-1 NA TRBV19 CASSRSQGLGTEAFF TGTGCCAGTAGTAGGAGCCAGGGGTTGGGCACTGAAGCTTTCTTT
NA 17 TRBJ2-2 NA TRBV24-1 CATSDLRGDSTTGELFF TGTGCCACCAGTGATTTGCGGGGGGACAGTACCACCGGGGAGCTGTTTTTT
NA 15 TRBJ2-2 NA TRBV24-1 CATSERNSYTGELFF TGTGCCACCAGTGAGAGGAACAGCTACACCGGGGAGCTGTTTTTT
NA 14 TRBJ1-5 NA TRBV3-1/TRBV3-2 CASSPGISNQPQHF TGTGCCAGCAGCCCTGGCATTAGCAATCAGCCCCAGCATTTT
NA 11 TRBJ2-5 NA TRBV28 CASGRFETQYF TGTGCCAGCGGAAGGTTTGAGACCCAGTACTTC
NA 15 TRBJ1-6 NA TRBV6-5 CASKRDGTYNSPLHF TGTGCCAGCAAAAGGGACGGAACCTATAATTCACCCCTCCACTTT
TRBD1 15 TRBJ2-2 NA TRBV19 CASRMGTVVTGELFF TGTGCCAGTAGAATGGGGACAGTGGTAACCGGGGAGCTGTTTTTT
NA 14 TRBJ2-2 once TRBV2 CASSPTRNTGELFF TGTGCCAGCAGCCCTACTAGGAACACCGGGGAGCTGTTTTTT